A selection of T cell receptor beta chains follows, all from one sample in a study of cytomegalovirus exposure and HLA in healthy donors. Clones were read by immunoSEQ multiplex PCR, and TCRdb kept only the in-frame ones, dropping some. Of 90,000 to 120,000 clones in the sample, 74% were seen once. The source material was PBMCs. The receptors were sampled from a man in his fifties in good health and CMV-seropositive. The CDR3 runs from the conserved cysteine through the conserved F or W. D genes are given only for firm matches. Size is stated for part of the rows, as once, few or many counts, or as a class when the clone is expanded.

clone_size,d_call,j_call,v_call,cdr3_aa,cdr3_nt
-,TRBD1,TRBJ1-5,TRBV6-6,CASSYSKGAGGQPQHF,TGTGCCAGCAGTTACTCGAAGGGGGCGGGGGGGCAGCCCCAGCATTTT
few,-,TRBJ1-2,TRBV7-9,CASSLGGGQANYGYTF,TGTGCCAGCAGCTTAGGCGGAGGGCAGGCCAACTATGGCTACACCTTC
few,-,TRBJ2-2,TRBV7-9,CASSLAWGRVNTGELFF,TGTGCCAGCAGCTTAGCCTGGGGCAGGGTGAACACCGGGGAGCTGTTTTTT
-,-,TRBJ1-1,TRBV6-1,CASSATGNTEAFF,TGTGCCAGCAGCGCCACAGGGAACACTGAAGCTTTCTTT
-,-,TRBJ2-4,TRBV9,CASSPRTGGAKNIQYF,TGTGCCAGCAGCCCTAGAACGGGCGGGGCCAAAAACATTCAGTACTTC
-,-,TRBJ2-3,TRBV15,CATSRDLRQAAQYF,TGTGCCACCAGCAGGGACCTTCGACAGGCCGCGCAGTATTTT
-,-,TRBJ1-5,TRBV6-5,CASRAQQDQPQHF,TGTGCCAGCAGAGCTCAGCAGGATCAGCCCCAGCATTTT
-,-,TRBJ2-3,TRBV20-1,CSATRTDTQYF,TGCAGTGCTACTAGAACGGATACGCAGTATTTT
few,TRBD1,TRBJ1-1,TRBV30,CAWRGTGVSPNTEAFF,TGTGCCTGGAGGGGAACAGGGGTCAGCCCGAACACTGAAGCTTTCTTT
-,TRBD2,TRBJ2-2,TRBV5-5,CASSLGLAGGPNTGELFF,TGTGCCAGCAGCCTAGGACTAGCGGGGGGTCCGAACACCGGGGAGCTGTTTTTT
once,TRBD1,TRBJ1-2,TRBV19,CASSPTGGLDYGYTF,TGTGCCAGTAGTCCGACAGGGGGTTTAGACTATGGCTACACCTTC
-,TRBD1,TRBJ2-1,TRBV11-3,CASSSAGGSYNEQFF,TGTGCCAGCAGCTCCGCAGGGGGCTCCTACAATGAGCAGTTCTTC
few,TRBD1,TRBJ1-2,TRBV7-2,CASQGQGMGNYGYTF,TGTGCCTCCCAGGGACAGGGAATGGGTAACTATGGCTACACCTTC
-,-,TRBJ2-5,TRBV7-9,CASSLGAEETQYF,TGTGCCAGCAGCTTAGGGGCCGAGGAGACCCAGTACTTC
-,TRBD2,TRBJ2-5,TRBV25-1,CASSEGEGYRETQYF,TGTGCCAGCAGTGAGGGGGAGGGCTATCGAGAGACCCAGTACTTC
-,TRBD1,TRBJ2-7,TRBV7-2,CASSLVTGAYEQYF,TGTGCCAGCAGCTTAGTTACAGGGGCCTACGAGCAGTACTTC